This T cell receptor (beta chain) is from a study of shared clonotypes between healthy human individuals. Study-level results: Investigators expected sequencing depth to affect clonotype sharing among donors. Donors were few, which limited the genetic and exposure-history diversity represented. Rarefaction gave evidence that sorted-subset sequencing remained incomplete despite large depth.

Generated by immunoSEQ multiplex PCR, the TCRdb table keeps only in-frame clones and is missing some. The table shows 2 million to 2.5 million clones, with approximately 93% occurring only once. Of note for this clone: What it binds is not known.

Sample: naive CD4+ T cells from PBMCs. Sample subset: CD45RA+ positively selected. The TCR was taken from a man younger than 30 in good health. Some clones in this sample may be carry-over from other donors' samples.

The CDR3 reads CASSLGRGLDTEAFF. The CDR3 coding sequence is TGTGCCAGCAGCTTGGGCAGGGGGCTCGACACTGAAGCTTTCTTT. This chain connects TRBV5-4 to TRBJ1-1; TRBD1 matches at 8 bases. This CDR3 is 15 amino acids long. The germline V gene encodes CDR1 SGHNT and CDR2 YYREEE (reference sequence). J lost 3 bases, V lost 0 bases, and 4 bases had no gene match.